One and the same sample provided the 20 T cell receptor beta chains below, sequenced in a study of regulatory T cells in long-lasting Graves disease. Time point defined: newly diagnosed GD, antithyroid drugs for less than 3 months. Extracted PBMC RNA gave rise to the TCR library. Libraries of TCR beta came from iRepertoire HTBI primers plus Arm-PCR of CDR3 regions. One entry per CDR3 protein, called by TCRdb with MiXCR from the multiplex PCR reads. The sample holds around 240,000 distinct CDR3 sequences, 15% to 20% seen once. The same data also went into a second study, on T cells in Graves' hyperthyroidism and ophthalmopathy.

The starting material was peripheral blood mononuclear cells (PBMCs), obtained at new diagnosis, from a patient treated with antithyroid drugs. The receptors shown here come from a woman in her thirties with Graves disease.

In its sample, this clonotype was seen many times. The chain carries TRBV18 and TRBJ1-2, with D possibly matching TRBD1 (5 bases). Per the germline V gene, CDR1 is KGHSH and CDR2 is LQKENI. This CDR3 is 13 amino acids long. The germline V and J ends were trimmed by 6 bases and 8 bases, with 16 bases remaining between them. CDR3 residues: CASSVGGARGYTF. In DNA, the CDR3 is TGTGCCAGCTCGGTAGGCGGGGCGCGCGGCTACACCTTC.

This clonotype was seen repeatedly, ten times or more. The chain recombines TRBV6-5 with TRBJ2-5, with D perhaps matching TRBD1 or TRBD2 (5 bases each). V was shortened by 0 bases and J by 0 bases, with 17 bases between the two germline ends. The CDR3 consists of 18 residues. CDR1 is MNHEY, CDR2 SVGAGI, per germline. The CDR3, as DNA: TGTGCCAGCAGTTACTCCGACGGGGACCCGAGGTACCAAGAGACCCAGTACTTC. Translated, it gives CASSYSDGDPRYQETQYF.

This clonotype was seen ten or more times. V and J are TRBV6-1 and TRBJ1-3; weak D call: TRBD1 (5 bases). V was pared by 3 bases and J by 0 bases, with 6 bases between. CDR1 and CDR2 from the germline V gene are MNHNS and SASEGT. CDR3 size: 14 residues. As DNA, the CDR3 is TGTGCCAGCAGTGACGACAGCTCTGGAAACACCATATATTTT. Its translation is CASSDDSSGNTIYF.

A note on this clonotype: A clone one base away is much larger, so this may be a read error. The chain links TRBV12-3 or TRBV12-4 to TRBJ1-5; 11 nucleotides line up with TRBD1. The V and J ends lost 5 bases and 6 bases, in that order; junction bases with no gene match: 9. The CDR3 covers 16 residues. In DNA form, the CDR3 reads TGTGCCAGCAGTGAGGACAGGGGGCGGTATGGTCAGCCCCAGCATTTT. Its translation: CASSEDRGRYGQPQHF.

This clonotype was counted at least ten times. The chain recombines TRBV29-1 with TRBJ2-3; a weak D match, TRBD1 (6 bases). The V end was cut by 3 bases, the J end by 1 base, with 17 bases between. The germline V gene encodes CDR1 SQVTM and CDR2 ANQGSEA. This CDR3 is built from 16 residues. CDR3 residues: CSVDLAGDVGTDTQYF. The CDR3 DNA follows: TGCAGCGTTGATTTGGCAGGGGACGTTGGCACAGATACGCAGTATTTT.

This clonotype was observed at least ten times. The chain couples TRBV4-2 to TRBJ2-1; D call uncertain. V was clipped by 2 bases and J by 7 bases, with 3 bases between them. In germline, CDR1 is LGHNA, CDR2 YNFKEQ. The CDR3 has 11 amino acids. The CDR3 sequence is CASSQFNEQFF. The CDR3 nucleotides read TGTGCCAGCAGCCAATTTAATGAGCAGTTCTTC.

This clonotype was seen repeatedly, ten times or more. The CDR3 reads CASSEALPGSRQFF. The CDR3 DNA follows: TGTGCCAGCAGTGAAGCGCTTCCGGGTAGCCGACAGTTCTTC. The V call is TRBV2, the J call TRBJ2-1; D unresolved. The CDR3 is 14 amino acids. Germline lookup yields CDR1 SNHLY and CDR2 FYNNEI. V lost 0 bases, J lost 13 bases, and 16 bases lay in between.

At least ten counts were recorded for this clonotype. The chain combines TRBV27 with TRBJ1-1; D is undetermined. The V end lost 7 bases, the J end lost 4 bases, and 22 bases lay between the germline ends. The CDR3 spans 16 residues. Germline CDR1 and CDR2: MNHEY and SMNVEV (reference sequence). The CDR3 is CASTLTATLRATEAFF. The DNA of the CDR3 is TGTGCCAGCACACTCACCGCGACCCTACGAGCCACTGAAGCTTTCTTT.

This clonotype was counted ten times or more. V and J are TRBV5-1 and TRBJ2-1; possibly TRBD1 for D (6 bases). The V gene lost 5 bases and the J gene lost 7 bases, with 13 bases spanning the gap. The germline CDR1 and CDR2 sequences are SGHRS and YFSETQ. This CDR3 region has 13 residues. The CDR3 reads CASSLNQGNEQFF. CDR3 nucleotide sequence: TGCGCCAGCAGTCTTAATCAGGGGAATGAGCAGTTCTTC.

This clonotype was observed many times. This chain uses TRBV20-1 with TRBJ1-3; D may be TRBD1 (5 bases). The CDR3 sequence is 14 residues long. Germline V gene data show CDR1 as DFQATT and CDR2 as SNEGSKA (reference sequence). V dropped 4 bases and J dropped 0 bases, with 10 bases sitting between them. CDR3 DNA sequence: TGCAGTGCTACACCGGACAACTCTGGAAACACCATATATTTT. This sequence encodes CSATPDNSGNTIYF.

V and J are TRBV2 and TRBJ2-1; 9 bases fit TRBD2. V gave up 5 bases and J gave up 4 bases; unmatched junction bases: 9. Germline values: CDR1 SNHLY, CDR2 FYNNEI. The CDR3 length is 16 residues. CDR3 sequence reads: CASSFAGGPGYNEQFF. The DNA for the CDR3 is TGTGCCAGCAGTTTTGCGGGAGGGCCGGGGTACAATGAGCAGTTCTTC. Together with reference TRBV2 and TRBJ2-1, the CDR3 gives the full variable domain: EPEVTQTPSHQVTQMGQEVILRCVPISNHLYFYWYRQILGQKVEFLVSFYNNEISEKSEIFDDQFSVERPDGSNFTLKIRSTKLEDSAMYFCASSFAGGPGYNEQFFGPGTRLTVL.

This clonotype was seen at least ten times. The V gene is TRBV5-1, the J gene TRBJ2-7, with TRBD1 identical over 8 bases. The CDR3 consists of 13 residues. Germline values: CDR1 SGHRS, CDR2 YFSETQ. The J segment lost 6 bases and the V segment lost 5 bases, leaving 7 bases of the junction unmatched. Written as DNA, the CDR3 is TGCGCCAGCAGATCCGTCGACAGGGGCGAGCAGTACTTC. This gives the protein CASRSVDRGEQYF.

The CDR3 is CASSYSADYNEQFF. In DNA form, the CDR3 reads TGTGCCAGCAGTTACTCTGCGGACTACAATGAGCAGTTCTTC. The rearrangement joins TRBV2 to TRBJ2-1; D unresolved. This CDR3 spans 14 amino acids. V was shortened by 5 bases and J by 3 bases, with 11 bases between the two germline ends. Germline values: CDR1 SNHLY, CDR2 FYNNEI.

This clonotype showed up many times. The chain employs TRBV6-1 and TRBJ2-3; TRBD1 agrees at 10 bases. CDR3 length equals 13 residues. Germline V lookup: CDR1 MNHNS, CDR2 SASEGT. The J segment lost 9 bases and the V segment lost 6 bases, leaving 6 bases of the junction unmatched. The CDR3 DNA is TGTGCCAGCAGAGGGACAGGGGAGGGAACGCAGTATTTT. Translation: CASRGTGEGTQYF.

This clonotype was observed many times. The gene calls are TRBV2 and TRBJ2-1; D not resolved. Germline loops: CDR1 SNHLY, CDR2 FYNNEI. This CDR3 has 10 amino acids. V was cut by 8 bases and J by 7 bases, with 6 bases left in between. The CDR3, as DNA: TGTGCCAGCGTGGCTAATGAGCAGTTCTTC. This codes for CASVANEQFF. Using reference TRBV2 and TRBJ2-1 for the parts outside the CDR3, the full variable domain is EPEVTQTPSHQVTQMGQEVILRCVPISNHLYFYWYRQILGQKVEFLVSFYNNEISEKSEIFDDQFSVERPDGSNFTLKIRSTKLEDSAMYFCASVANEQFFGPGTRLTVL.

This clonotype was observed at least ten times. The genes are TRBV7-8 and TRBJ1-1; TRBD1 is a possible D gene (6 bases). Trimming took 5 bases from V and 0 from J, leaving 19 bases between them. The CDR3 totals 17 residues. Germline V CDR1 and CDR2: SGHVS, FQNEAQ. The CDR3, as DNA: TGTGCCAGCAGCAAAACCCCCAGGGGCTTTATGAACACTGAAGCTTTCTTT. This sequence encodes CASSKTPRGFMNTEAFF. The complete variable domain, with remaining parts taken from reference TRBV7-8 and TRBJ1-1, reads GAGVSQSPRYKVAKRGQDVALRCDPISGHVSLFWYQQALGQGPEFLTYFQNEAQLDKSGLPSDRFFAERPEGSVSTLKIQRTQQEDSAVYLCASSKTPRGFMNTEAFFGQGTRLTVV.

In this sample, this clonotype turned up many times. CDR3 in amino acids: CASSLALSPSQPPQHF. Here the CDR3 DNA reads TGTGCCAGCAGTTTAGCGCTATCACCATCTCAACCCCCCCAGCATTTT. V gene TRBV12-3 or TRBV12-4 combines with J gene TRBJ1-5; no definite D call. CDR3 length: 16 amino acids. Trimming pared 0 bases from V and 10 bases from J, leaving 19 bases between.

This clonotype was counted many times. The CDR3 DNA is TGTGCCAGCTCACCCCCAAACAGGGGGCGTCTGTTTTTT. Translating gives CASSPPNRGRLFF. The gene calls are TRBV18 and TRBJ1-4; 9 positions match TRBD1. The CDR3 has 13 amino acids. The J segment lost 14 bases and the V segment lost 3 bases, leaving 7 bases of the junction unmatched. Per the germline V gene, CDR1 is KGHSH and CDR2 is LQKENI.

In this sample, this clonotype turned up many times. This chain connects TRBV20-1 to TRBJ2-5; 9 bases agree with TRBD1. This CDR3 comprises 14 residues. The V and J ends lost 7 bases and 1 base, in that order; junction bases with no gene match: 7. Germline assignment: CDR1 DFQATT and CDR2 SNEGSKA (reference sequence). This CDR3 reads CSVLPGQGQETQYF. CDR3 DNA sequence: TGCAGTGTCTTACCGGGACAGGGCCAAGAGACCCAGTACTTC.

As regards this clonotype: Since a far larger clone is one base different, this is likely a read error. Because it lacks the conserved phenylalanine or tryptophan at the end, this CDR3 is likely a read error. The gene calls are TRBV12-3 or TRBV12-4 and TRBJ2-7, with 7 positions matching TRBD2. Trimming took 5 bases from V and 2 from J; bases not matched to a gene: 9. The CDR3 loop spans 15 amino acids. DNA of the CDR3: TGTGCCAGCAGTGAGTCGTCTAGCGGTCCCTACGAGCAGTACCTC. Protein sequence: CASSESSSGPYEQYL.